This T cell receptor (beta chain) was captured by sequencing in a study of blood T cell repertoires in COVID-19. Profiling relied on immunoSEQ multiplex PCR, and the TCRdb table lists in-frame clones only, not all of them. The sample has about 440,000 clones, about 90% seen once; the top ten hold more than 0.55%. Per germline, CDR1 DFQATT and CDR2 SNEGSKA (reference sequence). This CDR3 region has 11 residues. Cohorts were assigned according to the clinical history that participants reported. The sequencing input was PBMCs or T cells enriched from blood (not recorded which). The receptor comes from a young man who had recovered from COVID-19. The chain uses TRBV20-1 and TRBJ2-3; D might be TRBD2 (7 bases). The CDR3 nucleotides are TGCAGGGGGGGGCCCACAGATACGCAGTATTTT. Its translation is CRGGPTDTQYF.